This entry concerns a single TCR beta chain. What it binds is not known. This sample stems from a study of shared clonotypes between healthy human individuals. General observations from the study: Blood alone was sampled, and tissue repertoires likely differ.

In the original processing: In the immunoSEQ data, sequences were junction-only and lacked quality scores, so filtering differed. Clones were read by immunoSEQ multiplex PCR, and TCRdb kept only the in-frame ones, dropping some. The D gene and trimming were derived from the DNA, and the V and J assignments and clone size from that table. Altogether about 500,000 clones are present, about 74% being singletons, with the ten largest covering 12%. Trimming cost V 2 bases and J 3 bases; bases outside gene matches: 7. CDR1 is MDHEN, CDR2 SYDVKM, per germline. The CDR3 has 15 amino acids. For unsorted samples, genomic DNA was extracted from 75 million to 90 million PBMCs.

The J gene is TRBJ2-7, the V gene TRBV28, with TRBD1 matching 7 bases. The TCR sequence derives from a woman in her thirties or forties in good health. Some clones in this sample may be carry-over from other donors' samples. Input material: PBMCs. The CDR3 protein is CASSLPPGQRYEQYF. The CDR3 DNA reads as TGTGCCAGCAGTTTACCCCCGGGACAGCGCTACGAGCAGTACTTC.